This entry lists 3 T cell receptor beta chains sequenced from one sample in a study of T cell repertoires in cytomegalovirus infection. TCRdb reprocessed the reads via MiXCR and lists one record per CDR3 protein. The sample carries about 740,000 distinct CDR3 sequences, less than 40% recorded once. Source material: PBMCs. The source is a human donor in good health (CMV status not recorded). Some clones in this sample may be carry-over from other donors' samples.

CDR3 residues: CSARQLQARGGGNVLTF. The CDR3 nucleotides are TGCAGTGCTAGGCAACTCCAGGCCAGGGGGGGAGGCAACGTCCTGACTTTC. V is TRBV20-1 and J is TRBJ2-6, with D perhaps TRBD1 or TRBD2 (7 bases each). The CDR3 spans 17 residues. The germline CDR1 and CDR2 sequences are DFQATT and SNEGSKA (reference sequence). Trimming shortened V by 3 bases and J by 9 bases, and 24 bases separated the two germline ends.

CDR3 sequence reads: CASRYREMGQPQHF. As DNA, the CDR3 is TGTGCCAGCAGGTACAGGGAAATGGGGCAGCCCCAGCATTTT. The J gene is TRBJ1-5, the V gene TRBV6-5, with D possibly being TRBD1 (6 bases). Trimming left V 6 bases short and J 7 bases short, with 16 bases between. This CDR3 spans 14 amino acids. Looked up from germline, CDR1 is MNHEY and CDR2 is SVGAGI.

In the case of this clonotype: The germline gene is not matched at one end of the junction; a read error may be the cause. This sequence joins TRBV28 and TRBJ1-3; 7 bases fit TRBD1. Germline V gene data show CDR1 as MDHEN and CDR2 as SYDVKM. This CDR3 spans 16 amino acids. This CDR3 is CASSPDRDLSGNTIKF. CDR3 nucleotide sequence: TGTGCCAGCAGTCCAGACAGGGACCTCTCTGGAAACACCATAAAATTT. Supplemented by reference TRBV28 and TRBJ1-3, the full variable domain reads DVKVTQSSRYLVKRTGEKVFLECVQDMDHENMFWYRQDPGLGLRLIYFSYDVKMKEKGDIPEGYSVSREKKERFSLILESASTNQTSMYLCASSPDRDLSGNTIKFGEGSWLTVV.